What follows describes a single T cell receptor beta chain. Its antigen remains unidentified. Trimming removed 0 bases at V and 5 bases at J, with 10 bases between. CDR3 size: 14 residues. Per the germline V gene, CDR1 is KGHSH and CDR2 is LQKENI. Data came from immunoSEQ multiplex PCR; TCRdb stores just in-frame clones and leaves some out. The sample carries tens of thousands of clones, approximately 87% recorded once. The data belong to a study of pediatric ulcerative colitis. Study results and limitations: Two rectal clonotypes were found only in ulcerative colitis patients, all of them. Rectal repertoires separated controls, mild-moderate and acute severe colitis.

Sequencing was carried out using blood. The chain carries TRBV18 and TRBJ2-5; D gene unclear. This TCR came from a boy younger than 18 with severe ulcerative colitis. The CDR3 spells CASSPPDPEETQYF. For the CDR3, the DNA is TGTGCCAGCTCACCACCGGATCCGGAGGAGACCCAGTACTTC.